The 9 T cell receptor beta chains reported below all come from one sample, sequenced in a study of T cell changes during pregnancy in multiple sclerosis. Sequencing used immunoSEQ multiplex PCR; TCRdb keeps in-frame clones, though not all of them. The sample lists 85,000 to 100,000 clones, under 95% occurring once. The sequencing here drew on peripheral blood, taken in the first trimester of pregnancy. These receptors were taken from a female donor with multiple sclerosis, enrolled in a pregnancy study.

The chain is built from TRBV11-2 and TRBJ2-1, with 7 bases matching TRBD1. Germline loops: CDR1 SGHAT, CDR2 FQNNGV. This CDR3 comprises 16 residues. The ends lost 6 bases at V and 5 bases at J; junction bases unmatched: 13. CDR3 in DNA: TGTGCCAGCAGGTCTAACAGGGGCGGAAGACACAATGAGCAGTTCTTC. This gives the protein CASRSNRGGRHNEQFF.

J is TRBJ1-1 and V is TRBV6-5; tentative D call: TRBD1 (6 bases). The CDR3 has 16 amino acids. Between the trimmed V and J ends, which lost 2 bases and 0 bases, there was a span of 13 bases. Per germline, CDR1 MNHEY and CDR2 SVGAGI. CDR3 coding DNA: TGTGCCAGCAGTTACCGGGGAGGGGGAATGAACACTGAAGCTTTCTTT. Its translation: CASSYRGGGMNTEAFF.

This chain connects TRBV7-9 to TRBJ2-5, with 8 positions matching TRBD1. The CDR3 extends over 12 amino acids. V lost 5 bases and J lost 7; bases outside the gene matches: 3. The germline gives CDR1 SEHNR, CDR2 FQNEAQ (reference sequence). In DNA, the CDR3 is TGTGCCAGCAGCGCGGGGACAGGGACCCAGTACTTC. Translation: CASSAGTGTQYF.

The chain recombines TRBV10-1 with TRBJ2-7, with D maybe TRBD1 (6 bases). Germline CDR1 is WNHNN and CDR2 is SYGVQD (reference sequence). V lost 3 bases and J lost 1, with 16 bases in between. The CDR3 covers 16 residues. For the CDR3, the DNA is TGCGCCAGCAGTGACAGGGGAAAGGGGACGTCCTACGAGCAGTACTTC. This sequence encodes CASSDRGKGTSYEQYF.

This chain's CDR3 is CASSPSRKKWGATNEKLFF. The CDR3 nucleotides are TGTGCCAGCTCACCATCGAGGAAAAAGTGGGGGGCAACTAATGAAAAACTGTTTTTT. This chain joins TRBV18 and TRBJ1-4; a weak D match, TRBD1 (5 bases). CDR1 is KGHSH and CDR2 is LQKENI in the germline V gene. Trimming shortened V by 2 bases and J by 0 bases, and 19 bases separated the two germline ends. The CDR3 sequence is 19 residues long.

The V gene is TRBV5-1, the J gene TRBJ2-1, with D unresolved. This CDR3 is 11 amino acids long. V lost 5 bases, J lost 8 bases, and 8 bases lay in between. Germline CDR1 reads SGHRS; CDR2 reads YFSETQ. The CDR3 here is CASRVSYEQFF. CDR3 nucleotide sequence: TGCGCCAGCAGGGTGAGCTATGAGCAGTTCTTC.

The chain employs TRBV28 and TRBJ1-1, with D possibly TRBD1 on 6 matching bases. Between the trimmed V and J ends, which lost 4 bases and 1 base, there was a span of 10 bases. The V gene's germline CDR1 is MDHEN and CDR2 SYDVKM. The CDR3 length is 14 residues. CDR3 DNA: TGTGCCAGCAGTTGGAGAGGGGGGAACACTGAAGCTTTCTTT. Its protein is CASSWRGGNTEAFF.

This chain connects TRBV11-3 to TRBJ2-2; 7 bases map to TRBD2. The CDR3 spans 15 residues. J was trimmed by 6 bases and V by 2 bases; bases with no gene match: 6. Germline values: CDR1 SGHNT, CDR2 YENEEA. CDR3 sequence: CASSLKTSFPGELFF. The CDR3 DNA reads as TGTGCCAGCAGCTTAAAGACTAGCTTCCCCGGGGAGCTGTTTTTT.

This CDR3 is CASSITGTGLYEQYF. The CDR3, as DNA: TGTGCCAGCAGCATTACCGGGACAGGACTCTACGAGCAGTACTTC. This chain connects TRBV6-6 to TRBJ2-7; 8 bases agree with TRBD1. Per germline, CDR1 MNHNY and CDR2 SVGAGI (reference sequence). The V and J ends lost 6 bases and 3 bases, in that order; junction bases with no gene match: 10. CDR3 length: 15 residues.